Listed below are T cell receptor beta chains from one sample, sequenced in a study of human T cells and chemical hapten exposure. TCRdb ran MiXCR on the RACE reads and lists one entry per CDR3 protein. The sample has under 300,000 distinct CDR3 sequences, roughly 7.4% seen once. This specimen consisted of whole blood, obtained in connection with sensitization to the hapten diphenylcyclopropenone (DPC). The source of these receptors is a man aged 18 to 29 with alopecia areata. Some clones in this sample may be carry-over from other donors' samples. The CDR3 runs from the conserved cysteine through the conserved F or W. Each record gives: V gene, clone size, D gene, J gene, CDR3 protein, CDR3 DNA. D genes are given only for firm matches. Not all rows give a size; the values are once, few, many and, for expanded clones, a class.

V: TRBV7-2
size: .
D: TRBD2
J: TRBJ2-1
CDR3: CASSLGGGAVEQFF
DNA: TGTGCCAGCAGCTTAGGCGGGGGGGCGGTTGAGCAGTTCTTC

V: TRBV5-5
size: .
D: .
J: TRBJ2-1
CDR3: CASSLQGLPWDNEQFF
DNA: TGTGCCAGCAGCTTGCAGGGTCTCCCCTGGGACAATGAGCAGTTCTTC

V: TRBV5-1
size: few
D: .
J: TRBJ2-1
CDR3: CASSLASGGLYNEQFF
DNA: TGCGCCAGCAGCTTGGCCTCTGGGGGCCTATACAATGAGCAGTTCTTC

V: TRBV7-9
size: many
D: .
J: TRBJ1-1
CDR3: CASGRGEAEAFF
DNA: TGTGCCAGCGGTCGAGGGGAGGCTGAAGCTTTCTTT

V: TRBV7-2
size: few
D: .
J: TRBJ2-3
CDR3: CASSPGPDTQYF
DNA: TGTGCCAGCAGCCCTGGACCAGATACGCAGTATTTT

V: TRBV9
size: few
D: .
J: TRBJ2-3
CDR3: CASSERHQSTDTQYF
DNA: TGTGCCAGCAGCGAGCGACACCAGAGCACAGATACGCAGTATTTT

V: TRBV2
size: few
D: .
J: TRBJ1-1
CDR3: CASSEPETGAFF
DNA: TGTGCCAGCAGTGAGCCGGAGACAGGAGCTTTCTTT

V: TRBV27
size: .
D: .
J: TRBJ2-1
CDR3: CASSLSAVSVPGEQFF
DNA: TGTGCCAGCAGTTTATCGGCGGTATCGGTACCAGGGGAGCAGTTCTTC

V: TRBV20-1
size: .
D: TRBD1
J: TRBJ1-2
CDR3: CSARGQGDANYGYTF
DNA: TGCAGTGCTAGAGGACAGGGGGACGCTAACTATGGCTACACCTTC

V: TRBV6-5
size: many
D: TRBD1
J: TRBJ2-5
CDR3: CASSARTGQETQYF
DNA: TGTGCCAGCAGTGCGAGGACAGGGCAAGAGACCCAGTACTTC

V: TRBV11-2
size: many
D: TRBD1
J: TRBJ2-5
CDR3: CASSFRQGGRETQYF
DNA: TGTGCCAGCAGCTTTAGACAGGGTGGCCGAGAGACCCAGTACTTC

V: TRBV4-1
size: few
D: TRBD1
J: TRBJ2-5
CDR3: CASSQLTGKETQYF
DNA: TGCGCCAGCAGCCAATTGACAGGGAAAGAGACCCAGTACTTC

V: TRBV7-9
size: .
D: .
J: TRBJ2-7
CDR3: CASSLYVNEQYF
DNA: TGTGCCAGCAGCTTATATGTGAACGAGCAGTACTTC

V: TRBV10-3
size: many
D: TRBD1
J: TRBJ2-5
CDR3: CAISDYGTGDRETQYF
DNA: TGTGCCATCAGTGACTATGGGACAGGGGATCGAGAGACCCAGTACTTC

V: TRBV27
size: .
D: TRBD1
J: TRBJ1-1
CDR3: CASSFTDRGTEAFF
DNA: TGTGCCAGCAGTTTTACGGACAGGGGCACTGAAGCTTTCTTT

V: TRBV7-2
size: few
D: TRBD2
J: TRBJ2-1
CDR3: CASSYRGGALYNEQFF
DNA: TGTGCCAGCAGCTATCGCGGGGGGGCCTTATACAATGAGCAGTTCTTC

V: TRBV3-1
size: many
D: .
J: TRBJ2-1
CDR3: CASSQATAGQFF
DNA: TGTGCCAGCAGCCAGGCAACGGCAGGGCAGTTCTTC

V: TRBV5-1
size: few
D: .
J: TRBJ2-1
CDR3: CASSPGPPGSSYNEQFF
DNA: TGCGCCAGCAGCCCCGGTCCTCCGGGAAGCTCCTACAATGAGCAGTTCTTC

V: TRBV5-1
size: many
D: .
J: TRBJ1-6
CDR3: CASSLQQNSPLHF
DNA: TGCGCCAGCAGCTTGCAACAGAATTCACCCCTCCACTTT

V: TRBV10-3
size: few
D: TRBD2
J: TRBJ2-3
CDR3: CAISELAGRLTDTQYF
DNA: TGTGCCATCAGTGAACTAGCGGGCCGCCTAACGGATACGCAGTATTTT

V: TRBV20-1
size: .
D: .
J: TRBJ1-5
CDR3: CSARDSSSGSPSNQPQHF
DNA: TGCAGTGCTAGAGATAGTAGTTCAGGCAGTCCTAGCAATCAGCCCCAGCATTTT

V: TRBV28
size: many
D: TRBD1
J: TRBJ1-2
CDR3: CASSYQKDRGRGYTF
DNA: TGTGCCAGCAGTTACCAAAAGGACAGGGGACGGGGCTACACCTTC

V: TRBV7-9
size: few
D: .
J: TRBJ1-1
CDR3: CASSPTWTGNTEAFF
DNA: TGTGCCAGCAGCCCCACCTGGACGGGGAACACTGAAGCTTTCTTT

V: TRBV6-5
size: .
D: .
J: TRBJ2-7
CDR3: CASSSPAGPYEQYF
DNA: TGTGCCAGCAGTTCCCCGGCAGGGCCCTACGAGCAGTACTTC

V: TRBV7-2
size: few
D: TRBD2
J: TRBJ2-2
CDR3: CASSSPGGESTGELFF
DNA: TGTGCCAGCAGCTCCCCCGGGGGGGAATCCACCGGGGAGCTGTTTTTT

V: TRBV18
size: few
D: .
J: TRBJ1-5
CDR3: CASSPDSIDQPQHF
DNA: TGTGCCAGCTCACCAGACAGTATTGATCAGCCCCAGCATTTT

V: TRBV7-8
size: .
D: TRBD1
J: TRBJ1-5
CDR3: CASSLSDRASNQPQHF
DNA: TGTGCCAGCAGCTTATCCGACAGGGCTAGCAATCAGCCCCAGCATTTT

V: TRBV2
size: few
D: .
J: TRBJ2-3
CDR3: CASTKGPTDTQYF
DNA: TGTGCCAGCACGAAGGGCCCGACAGATACGCAGTATTTT

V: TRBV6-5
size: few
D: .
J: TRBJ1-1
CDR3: CASSTTENTEAFF
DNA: TGTGCCAGCAGTACGACCGAAAACACTGAAGCTTTCTTT

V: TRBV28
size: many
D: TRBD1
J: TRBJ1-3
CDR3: CASSIQGGSGGNTIYF
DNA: TGTGCCAGCAGCATCCAGGGGGGTTCTGGTGGAAACACCATATATTTT

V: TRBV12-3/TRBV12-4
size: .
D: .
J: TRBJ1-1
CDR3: CASTWQLNTEAFF
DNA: TGTGCCAGCACCTGGCAGCTGAACACTGAAGCTTTCTTT

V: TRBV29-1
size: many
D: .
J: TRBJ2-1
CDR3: CSASDIRAAPEEQFF
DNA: TGCAGCGCCTCTGACATACGGGCCGCACCGGAGGAGCAGTTCTTC

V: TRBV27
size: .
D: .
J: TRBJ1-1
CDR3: CASSLLRGVRAFF
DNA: TGTGCCAGCAGTTTGCTGCGCGGAGTACGAGCTTTCTTT

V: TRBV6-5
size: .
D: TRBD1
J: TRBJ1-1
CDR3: CASSYSYQGGYTEAFF
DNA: TGTGCCAGCAGTTACTCGTATCAGGGGGGATACACTGAAGCTTTCTTT

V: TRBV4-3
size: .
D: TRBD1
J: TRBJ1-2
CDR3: CASSQDRDRGLEGYTF
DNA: TGCGCCAGCAGCCAGGACCGGGACAGGGGGCTGGAGGGCTACACCTTC

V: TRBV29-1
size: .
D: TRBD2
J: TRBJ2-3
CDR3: CSVERTRPRDTQYF
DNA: TGCAGCGTTGAAAGGACTAGGCCCCGAGATACGCAGTATTTT

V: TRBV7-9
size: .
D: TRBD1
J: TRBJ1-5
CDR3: CASSRDRTQPQHF
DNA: TGTGCCAGCAGCCGGGACAGAACTCAGCCCCAGCATTTT

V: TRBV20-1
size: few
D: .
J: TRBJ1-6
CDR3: CSASTDRPNSPLHF
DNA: TGCAGTGCTAGCACAGACAGACCGAATTCACCCCTCCACTTT

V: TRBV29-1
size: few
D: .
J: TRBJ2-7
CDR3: CSVAGMDEQYF
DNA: TGCAGCGTCGCAGGGATGGACGAGCAGTACTTC

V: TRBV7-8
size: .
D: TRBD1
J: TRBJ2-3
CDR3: CASSADRGWTDTQYF
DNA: TGTGCCAGCAGCGCGGACAGGGGATGGACAGATACGCAGTATTTT

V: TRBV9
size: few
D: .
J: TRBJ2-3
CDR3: CASSVGRGSTDTQYF
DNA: TGTGCCAGCAGCGTAGGGCGGGGCAGCACAGATACGCAGTATTTT

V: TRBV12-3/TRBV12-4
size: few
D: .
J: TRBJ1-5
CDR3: CASNDDRGRRSQPQHF
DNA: TGTGCCAGCAATGATGACCGGGGCCGGCGGAGTCAGCCCCAGCATTTT

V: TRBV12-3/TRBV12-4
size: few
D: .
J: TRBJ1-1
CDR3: CASSLSSGDTEAFF
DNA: TGTGCCAGCAGTTTAAGTTCAGGGGACACTGAAGCTTTCTTT

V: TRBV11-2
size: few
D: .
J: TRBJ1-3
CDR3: CASSVARGNTIYF
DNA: TGTGCCAGCAGCGTTGCTCGAGGAAACACCATATATTTT

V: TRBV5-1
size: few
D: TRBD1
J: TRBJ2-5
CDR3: CASSLPDRVRETQYF
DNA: TGCGCCAGCAGCCTACCGGACAGGGTACGGGAGACCCAGTACTTC

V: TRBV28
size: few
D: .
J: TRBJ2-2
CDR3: CASSLFLGQENTGELFF
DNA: TGTGCCAGCAGTTTATTTCTAGGGCAGGAGAACACCGGGGAGCTGTTTTTT

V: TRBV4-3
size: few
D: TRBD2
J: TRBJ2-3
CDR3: CASSQEGAGASTDTQYF
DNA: TGCGCCAGCAGCCAAGAGGGAGCGGGGGCGAGCACAGATACGCAGTATTTT

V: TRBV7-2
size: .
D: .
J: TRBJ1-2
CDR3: CASSHPYGYTF
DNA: TGTGCCAGCAGCCACCCCTATGGCTACACCTTC

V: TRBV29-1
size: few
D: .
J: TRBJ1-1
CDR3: CSVQSGRRTEAFF
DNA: TGCAGCGTTCAATCCGGGAGGCGCACTGAAGCTTTCTTT

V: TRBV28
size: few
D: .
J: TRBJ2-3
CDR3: CASSPTGFTDTQYF
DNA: TGTGCCAGCAGTCCCACAGGGTTCACAGATACGCAGTATTTT

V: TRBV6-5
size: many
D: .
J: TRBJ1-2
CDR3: CASSAAVANYGYTF
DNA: TGTGCCAGCTCGGCGGCAGTAGCTAACTATGGCTACACCTTC

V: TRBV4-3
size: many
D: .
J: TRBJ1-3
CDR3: CASSQVVNGYSGNTIYF
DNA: TGCGCCAGCAGCCAAGTTGTAAACGGCTACTCTGGAAACACCATATATTTT